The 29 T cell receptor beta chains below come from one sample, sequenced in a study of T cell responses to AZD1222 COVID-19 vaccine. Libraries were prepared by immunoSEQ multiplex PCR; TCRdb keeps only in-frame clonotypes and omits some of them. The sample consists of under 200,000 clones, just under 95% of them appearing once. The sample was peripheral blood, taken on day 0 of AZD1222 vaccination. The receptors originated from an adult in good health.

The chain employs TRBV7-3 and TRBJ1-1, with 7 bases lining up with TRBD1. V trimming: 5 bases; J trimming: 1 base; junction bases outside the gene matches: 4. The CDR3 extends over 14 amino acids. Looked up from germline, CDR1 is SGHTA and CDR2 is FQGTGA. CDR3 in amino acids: CASSTPGGNTEAFF. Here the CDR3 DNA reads TGTGCCAGCAGCACACCAGGGGGGAACACTGAAGCTTTCTTT.

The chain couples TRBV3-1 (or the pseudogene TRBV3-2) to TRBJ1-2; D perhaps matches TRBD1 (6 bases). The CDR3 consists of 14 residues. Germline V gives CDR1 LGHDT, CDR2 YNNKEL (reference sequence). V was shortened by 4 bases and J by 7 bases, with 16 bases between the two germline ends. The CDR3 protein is CASSLPGGGVGYTF. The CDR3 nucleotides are TGTGCCAGCAGCCTCCCGGGGGGGGGCGTTGGCTACACCTTC.

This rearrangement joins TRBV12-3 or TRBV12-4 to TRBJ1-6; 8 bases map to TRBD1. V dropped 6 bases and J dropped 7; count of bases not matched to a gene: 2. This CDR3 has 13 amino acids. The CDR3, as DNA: TGTGCCAGCAGCCGGGACAGGAATTCACCCCTCCACTTT. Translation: CASSRDRNSPLHF.

In DNA form, the CDR3 reads TGTGCCAGCAGTGAATTTCAGGGGGGGTATCAGCCCCAGCATTTT. This sequence encodes CASSEFQGGYQPQHF. The rearrangement joins TRBV28 to TRBJ1-5; 7 bases map to TRBD1. The CDR3 runs 15 residues. Per the germline V gene, CDR1 is MDHEN and CDR2 is SYDVKM. The ends lost 5 bases at V and 5 bases at J; junction bases unmatched: 9. The full variable domain, its missing parts supplied by reference TRBV28 and TRBJ1-5, is DVKVTQSSRYLVKRTGEKVFLECVQDMDHENMFWYRQDPGLGLRLIYFSYDVKMKEKGDIPEGYSVSREKKERFSLILESASTNQTSMYLCASSEFQGGYQPQHFGDGTRLSIL.

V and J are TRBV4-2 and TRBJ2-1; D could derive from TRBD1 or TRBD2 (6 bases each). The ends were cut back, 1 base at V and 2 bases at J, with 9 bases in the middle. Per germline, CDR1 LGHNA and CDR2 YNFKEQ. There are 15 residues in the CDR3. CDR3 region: CASSQVRDTYNEQFF. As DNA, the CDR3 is TGTGCCAGCAGCCAAGTGCGGGACACCTACAATGAGCAGTTCTTC.

Here the CDR3 reads CASSYRTSGSDTQYF. In nucleotides, the CDR3 is TGTGCCAGCAGTTACCGGACTAGCGGGAGTGATACGCAGTATTTT. This chain connects TRBV6-5 to TRBJ2-3; 13 bases are a match to TRBD2. The V segment lost 2 bases and the J segment 6 bases; nucleotides outside the gene matches: 2. This CDR3 contains 15 residues. In germline, CDR1 is MNHEY, CDR2 SVGAGI.

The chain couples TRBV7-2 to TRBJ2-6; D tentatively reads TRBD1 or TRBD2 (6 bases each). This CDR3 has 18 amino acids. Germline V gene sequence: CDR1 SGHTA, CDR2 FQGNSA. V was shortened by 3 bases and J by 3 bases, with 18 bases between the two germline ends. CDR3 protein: CASSLYNGGIRGANVLTF. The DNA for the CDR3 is TGTGCCAGCAGCTTGTATAACGGGGGCATACGTGGGGCCAACGTCCTGACTTTC.

CDR3 region: CASSIGQGSNQPQHF. The CDR3 nucleotides are TGTGCCAGTAGTATAGGACAGGGAAGCAATCAGCCCCAGCATTTT. The chain combines TRBV19 with TRBJ1-5, with TRBD1 identical over 7 bases. Trimming took 1 base from V and 1 from J; bases not matched to a gene: 1. CDR1 is LNHDA, CDR2 SQIVND, per germline (reference sequence). The CDR3 has 15 amino acids.

CDR3 coding DNA: TGTGCCAGTAACTCATATCCGGGAGGAAATCAGCCCCAGCATTTT. Protein product: CASNSYPGGNQPQHF. This chain joins TRBV19 and TRBJ1-5, with D hard to call. The ends were cut back, 7 bases at V and 4 bases at J, with 17 bases in the middle. CDR1 is LNHDA and CDR2 is SQIVND in the germline V gene (reference sequence). This CDR3 spans 15 amino acids.

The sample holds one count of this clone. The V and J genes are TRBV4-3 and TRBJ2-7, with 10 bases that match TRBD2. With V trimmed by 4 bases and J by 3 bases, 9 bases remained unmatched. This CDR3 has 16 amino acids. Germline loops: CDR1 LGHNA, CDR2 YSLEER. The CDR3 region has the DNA TGCGCCAGCAGCCGCCGAACTAGCGGGGCGTACTACGAGCAGTACTTC. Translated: CASSRRTSGAYYEQYF.

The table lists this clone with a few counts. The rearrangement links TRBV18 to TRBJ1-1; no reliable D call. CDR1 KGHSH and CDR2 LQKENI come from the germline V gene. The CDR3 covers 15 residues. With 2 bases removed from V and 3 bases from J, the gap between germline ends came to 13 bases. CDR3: CASSPRRSQDTEAFF. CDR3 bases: TGTGCCAGCTCACCAAGGAGGTCCCAGGACACTGAAGCTTTCTTT.

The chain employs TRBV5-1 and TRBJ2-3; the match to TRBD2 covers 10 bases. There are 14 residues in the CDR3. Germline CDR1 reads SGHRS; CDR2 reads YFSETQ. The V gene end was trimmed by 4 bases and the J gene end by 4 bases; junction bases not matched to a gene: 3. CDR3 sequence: CASSVAGGSDTQYF. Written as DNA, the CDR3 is TGCGCCAGCAGCGTAGCGGGGGGATCAGATACGCAGTATTTT.

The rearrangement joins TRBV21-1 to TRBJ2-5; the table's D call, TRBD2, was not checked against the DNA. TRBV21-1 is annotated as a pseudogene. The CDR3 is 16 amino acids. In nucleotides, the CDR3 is TGTGCCAGCAGCAAAAGAGGCGGATACCACCAAGAGACCCAGTACTTC. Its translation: CASSKRGGYHQETQYF.

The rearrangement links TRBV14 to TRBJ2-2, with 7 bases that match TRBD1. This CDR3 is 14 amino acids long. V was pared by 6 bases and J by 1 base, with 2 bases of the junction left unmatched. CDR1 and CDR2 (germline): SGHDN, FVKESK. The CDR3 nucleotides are TGTGCCAGCAGAAGACAGGGGAACACCGGGGAGCTGTTTTTT. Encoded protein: CASRRQGNTGELFF.

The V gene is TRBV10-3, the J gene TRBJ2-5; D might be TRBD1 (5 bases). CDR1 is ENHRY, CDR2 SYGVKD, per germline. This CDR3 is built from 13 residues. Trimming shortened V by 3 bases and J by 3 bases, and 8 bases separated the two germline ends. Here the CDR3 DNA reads TGTGCCATCAGTGATGACAGAAAAGAGACCCAGTACTTC. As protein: CAISDDRKETQYF.

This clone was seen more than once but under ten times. CDR3 amino acids: CASSRGTGKYNEQFF. CDR3 nucleotides: TGTGCCAGCAGCCGGGGGACAGGTAAATACAATGAGCAGTTCTTC. The V and J genes are TRBV7-2 and TRBJ2-1, with 8 bases aligning to TRBD1. Germline V gene lookup returns CDR1 SGHTA and CDR2 FQGNSA. Losses at the gene ends were 5 bases for V and 4 bases for J; bases not matched to a gene: 7. The CDR3 extends over 15 amino acids.

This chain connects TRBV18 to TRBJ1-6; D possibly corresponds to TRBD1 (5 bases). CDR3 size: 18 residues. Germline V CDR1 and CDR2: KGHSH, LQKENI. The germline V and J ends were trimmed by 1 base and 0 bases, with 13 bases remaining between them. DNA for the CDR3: TGTGCCAGCTCACCACGGGGCACGCAGAGCTCCTATAATTCACCCCTCCACTTT. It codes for CASSPRGTQSSYNSPLHF.

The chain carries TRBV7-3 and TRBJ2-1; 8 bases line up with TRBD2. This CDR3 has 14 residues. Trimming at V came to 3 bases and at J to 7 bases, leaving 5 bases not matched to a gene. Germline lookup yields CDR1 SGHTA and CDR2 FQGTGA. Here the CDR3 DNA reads TGTGCCAGCAGCTTGAGCGGGAGAAGTAATGAGCAGTTCTTC. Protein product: CASSLSGRSNEQFF. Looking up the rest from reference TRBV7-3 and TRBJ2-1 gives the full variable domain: GAGVSQTPSNKVTEKGKYVELRCDPISGHTALYWYRQSLGQGPEFLIYFQGTGAADDSGLPNDRFFAVRPEGSVSTLKIQRTERGDSAVYLCASSLSGRSNEQFFGPGTRLTVL.

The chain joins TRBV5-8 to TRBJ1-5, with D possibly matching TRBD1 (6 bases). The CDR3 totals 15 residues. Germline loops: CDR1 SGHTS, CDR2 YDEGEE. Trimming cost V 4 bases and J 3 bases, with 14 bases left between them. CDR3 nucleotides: TGTGCCAGCAGCACTGGACAGAAAATCAATCAGCCCCAGCATTTT. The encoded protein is CASSTGQKINQPQHF.

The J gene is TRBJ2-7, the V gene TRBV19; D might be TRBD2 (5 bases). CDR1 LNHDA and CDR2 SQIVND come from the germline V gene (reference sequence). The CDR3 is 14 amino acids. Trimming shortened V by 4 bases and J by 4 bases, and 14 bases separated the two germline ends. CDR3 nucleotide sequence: TGTGCCAGTAGTAAGGTCGGCCGGGGATACGAGCAGTACTTC. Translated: CASSKVGRGYEQYF.

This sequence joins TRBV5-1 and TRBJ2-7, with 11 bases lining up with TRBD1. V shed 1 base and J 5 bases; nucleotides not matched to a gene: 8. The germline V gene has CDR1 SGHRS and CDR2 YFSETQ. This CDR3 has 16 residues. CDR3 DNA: TGCGCCAGCAGCTTGTTTGGGGGACAGGGGGAAGACGAGCAGTACTTC. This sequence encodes CASSLFGGQGEDEQYF.

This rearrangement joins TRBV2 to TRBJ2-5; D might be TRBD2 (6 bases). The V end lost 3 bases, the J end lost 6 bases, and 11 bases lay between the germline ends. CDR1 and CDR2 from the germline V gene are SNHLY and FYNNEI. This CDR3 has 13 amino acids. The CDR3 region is CASSDGGGKTQYF. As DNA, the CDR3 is TGTGCCAGCAGTGACGGGGGTGGCAAGACCCAGTACTTC.

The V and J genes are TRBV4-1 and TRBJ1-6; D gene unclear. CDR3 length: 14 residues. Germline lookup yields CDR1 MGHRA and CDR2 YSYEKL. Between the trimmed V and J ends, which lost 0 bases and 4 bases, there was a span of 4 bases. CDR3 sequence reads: CASSQEGYNSPLHF. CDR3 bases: TGCGCCAGCAGCCAAGAGGGGTATAATTCACCCCTCCACTTT.

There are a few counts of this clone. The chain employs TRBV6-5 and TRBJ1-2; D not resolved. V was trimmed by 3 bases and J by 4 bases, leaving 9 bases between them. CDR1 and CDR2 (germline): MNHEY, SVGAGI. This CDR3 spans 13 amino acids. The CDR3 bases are TGTGCCAGCAGTTATGGGGTGGGCTATGGCTACACCTTC. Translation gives CASSYGVGYGYTF.

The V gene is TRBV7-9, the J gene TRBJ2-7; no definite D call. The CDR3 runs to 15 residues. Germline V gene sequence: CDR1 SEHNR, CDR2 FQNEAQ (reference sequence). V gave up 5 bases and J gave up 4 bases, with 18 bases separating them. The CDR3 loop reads CASSDNPYNIYEQYF. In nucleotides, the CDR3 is TGTGCCAGCAGCGATAACCCATATAACATTTACGAGCAGTACTTC.

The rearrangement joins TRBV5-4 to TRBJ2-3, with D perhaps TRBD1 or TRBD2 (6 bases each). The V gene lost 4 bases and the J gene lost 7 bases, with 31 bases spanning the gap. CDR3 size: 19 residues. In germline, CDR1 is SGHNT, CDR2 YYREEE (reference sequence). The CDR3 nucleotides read TGTGCCAGCAGCCCGAGGAGGGGGACACCCCACAGATTGATCTATACGCAGTATTTT. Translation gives CASSPRRGTPHRLIYTQYF. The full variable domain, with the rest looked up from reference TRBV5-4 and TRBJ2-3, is ETGVTQSPTHLIKTRGQQVTLRCSSQSGHNTVSWYQQALGQGPQFIFQYYREEENGRGNFPPRFSGLQFPNYSSELNVNALELDDSALYLCASSPRRGTPHRLIYTQYFGPGTRLTVL.

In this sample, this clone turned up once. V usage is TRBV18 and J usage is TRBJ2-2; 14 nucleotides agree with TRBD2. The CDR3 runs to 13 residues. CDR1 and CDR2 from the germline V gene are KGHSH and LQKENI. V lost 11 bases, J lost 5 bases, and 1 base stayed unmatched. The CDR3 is CAGTSGRTGELFF. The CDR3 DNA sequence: TGTGCCGGGACTAGCGGGAGAACCGGGGAGCTGTTTTTT.

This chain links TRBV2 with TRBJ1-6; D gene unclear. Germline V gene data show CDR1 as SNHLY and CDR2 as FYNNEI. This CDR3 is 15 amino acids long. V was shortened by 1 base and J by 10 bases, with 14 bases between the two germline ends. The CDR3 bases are TGTGCCAGCAGTGAAGAACAGAAGCTAATGTCACCCCTCCACTTT. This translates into CASSEEQKLMSPLHF.

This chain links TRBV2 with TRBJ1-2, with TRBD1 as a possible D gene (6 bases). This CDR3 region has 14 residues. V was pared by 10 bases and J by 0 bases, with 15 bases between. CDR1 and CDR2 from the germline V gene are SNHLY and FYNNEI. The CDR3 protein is CATARQAANYGYTF. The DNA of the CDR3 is TGTGCCACCGCCCGACAGGCAGCTAACTATGGCTACACCTTC.